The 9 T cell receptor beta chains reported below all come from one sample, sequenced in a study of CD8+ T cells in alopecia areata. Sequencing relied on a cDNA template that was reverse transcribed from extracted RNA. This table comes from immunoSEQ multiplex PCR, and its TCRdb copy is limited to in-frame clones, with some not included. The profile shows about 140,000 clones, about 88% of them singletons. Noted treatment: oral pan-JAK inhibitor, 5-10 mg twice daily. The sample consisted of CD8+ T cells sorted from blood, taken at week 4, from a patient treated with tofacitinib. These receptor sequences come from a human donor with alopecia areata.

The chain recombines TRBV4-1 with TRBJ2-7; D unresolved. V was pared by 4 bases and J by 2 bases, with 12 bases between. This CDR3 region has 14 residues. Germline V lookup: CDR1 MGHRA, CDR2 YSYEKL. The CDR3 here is CASSLETPAYEQYF. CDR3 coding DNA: TGCGCCAGCAGCCTCGAGACACCAGCCTACGAGCAGTACTTC.

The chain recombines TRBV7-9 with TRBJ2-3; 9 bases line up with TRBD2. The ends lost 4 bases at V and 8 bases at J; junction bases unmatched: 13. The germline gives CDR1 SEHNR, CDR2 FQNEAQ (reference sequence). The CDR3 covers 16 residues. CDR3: CASSSAIAGDFSTQYF. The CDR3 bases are TGTGCCAGCAGCTCCGCAATAGCGGGAGATTTCAGTACGCAGTATTTT.

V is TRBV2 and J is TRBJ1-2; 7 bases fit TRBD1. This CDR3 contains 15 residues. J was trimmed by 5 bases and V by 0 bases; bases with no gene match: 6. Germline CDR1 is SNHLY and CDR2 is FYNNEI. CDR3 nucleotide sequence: TGTGCCAGCAGTGAAGCGGTACGGACAGGTTATGGCTACACCTTC. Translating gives CASSEAVRTGYGYTF.

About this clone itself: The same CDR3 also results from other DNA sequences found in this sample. Written as DNA, the CDR3 is TGTGCCAGCAGCTTAGGGGCCAATCAGCCCCAGCATTTT. It specifies CASSLGANQPQHF. The chain recombines TRBV5-4 with TRBJ1-5; a possible D gene is TRBD1 (5 bases). CDR3 size: 13 residues. The ends were cut back, 2 bases at V and 3 bases at J, with 6 bases in the middle. Germline V lookup: CDR1 SGHNT, CDR2 YYREEE (reference sequence).

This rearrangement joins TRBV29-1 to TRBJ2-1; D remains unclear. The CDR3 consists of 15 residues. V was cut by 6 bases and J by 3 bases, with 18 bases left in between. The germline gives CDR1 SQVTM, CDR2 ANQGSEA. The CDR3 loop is CSVLVATAYYNEQFF. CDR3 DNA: TGCAGCGTACTCGTTGCGACCGCCTACTACAATGAGCAGTTCTTC.

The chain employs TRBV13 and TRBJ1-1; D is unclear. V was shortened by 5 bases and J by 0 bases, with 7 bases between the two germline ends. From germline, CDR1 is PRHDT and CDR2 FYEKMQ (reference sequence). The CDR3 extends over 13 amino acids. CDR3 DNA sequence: TGTGCCAGCAGCATAAAGTTGAACACTGAAGCTTTCTTT. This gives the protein CASSIKLNTEAFF.

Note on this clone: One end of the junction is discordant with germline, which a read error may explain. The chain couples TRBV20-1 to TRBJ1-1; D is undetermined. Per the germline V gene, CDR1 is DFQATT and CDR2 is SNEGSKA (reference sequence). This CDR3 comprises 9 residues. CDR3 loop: CSARPAPHF. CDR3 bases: TGCAGTGCTAGACCCGCCCCCCATTTT.

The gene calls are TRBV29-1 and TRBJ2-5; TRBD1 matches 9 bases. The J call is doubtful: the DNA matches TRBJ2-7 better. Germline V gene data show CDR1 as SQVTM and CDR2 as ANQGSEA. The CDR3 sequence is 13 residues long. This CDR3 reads CSVWTGESYEQYF. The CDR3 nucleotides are TGCAGCGTTTGGACAGGGGAATCCTACGAGCAGTACTTC.

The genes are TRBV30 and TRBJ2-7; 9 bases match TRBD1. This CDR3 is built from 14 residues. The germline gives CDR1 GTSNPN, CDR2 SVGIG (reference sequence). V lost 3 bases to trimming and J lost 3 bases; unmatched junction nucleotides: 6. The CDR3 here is CAWRAGQGLYEQYF. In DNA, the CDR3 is TGTGCCTGGAGGGCGGGACAGGGTCTCTACGAGCAGTACTTC. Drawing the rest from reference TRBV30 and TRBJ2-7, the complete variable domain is SQTIHQWPATLVQPVGSPLSLECTVEGTSNPNLYWYRQAAGRGLQLLFYSVGIGQISSEVPQNLSASRPQDRQFILSSKKLLLSDSGFYLCAWRAGQGLYEQYFGPGTRLTVT.